This TCR beta chain emerged from a study of blood T cell dynamics during melanoma immunotherapy. Study at large: Standard first-line treatment here was pembrolizumab or nivolumab plus ipilimumab in metastatic melanoma. Study conclusions and caveats: The study could not tell melanoma-specific clones from general immune activation. Disease-control patients' PBMC repertoires became either more clonal or more diverse at W3.

The time point is: pre-treatment baseline. Samples come from before therapy and from week 3 after the first blockade cycle. Germline-derived CDR1 and CDR2 are SGDLS and YYNGEE. Trimming took 3 bases from V and 6 from J, leaving 10 bases between them. The CDR3 totals 12 residues. As concerns this clone: Antigen specificity is unknown.

Profiled with immunoSEQ multiplex PCR; TCRdb holds only in-frame clones, not every one. The sample has fewer than 4,500 clones, roughly 84% seen once. The receptor's source is a human donor with melanoma. Sample: blood, taken from a patient treated with checkpoint blockade. The V gene is TRBV9, the J gene TRBJ2-7; D call uncertain. The CDR3 region has the DNA TGTGCCAGCAGCGCCGCCGTAGGCGAGCAGTACTTC. Amino acids: CASSAAVGEQYF.